This is a list of T cell receptor beta chains from one sample in a study of regulatory T cells in long-lasting Graves disease. TCRdb recomputed calls from the multiplex PCR reads with MiXCR, one row per CDR3 protein. The table has approximately 470,000 distinct CDR3 sequences, 16% seen once. The same data also went into a second study, on T cells in Graves' hyperthyroidism and ophthalmopathy.

The sequences come from peripheral blood mononuclear cells (PBMCs), collected at new diagnosis, from a patient treated with antithyroid drugs. The origin of the receptors is a man aged 40-50 years with Graves disease. Each CDR3 is given with its conserved first and last residue. D genes are given only for firm matches. Only part of the rows carry a size: once, few, many, or a class if the clone is expanded.

size,V,J,D,CDR3,DNA
many,TRBV12-3/TRBV12-4,TRBJ2-2,-,CASSLARQKVYGGELFF,TGTGCCAGCAGTTTAGCACGACAGAAGGTGTATGGCGGGGAGCTGTTTTTT
many,TRBV28,TRBJ1-1,-,CASSSQDWRNTEAFF,TGTGCCAGCAGTTCACAGGACTGGAGGAACACTGAAGCTTTCTTT
many,TRBV12-3/TRBV12-4,TRBJ1-5,TRBD1,CASRTGTGYNQPQHF,TGTGCCAGCAGAACCGGGACAGGCTACAATCAGCCCCAGCATTTT
few,TRBV11-3,TRBJ2-7,TRBD2,CASSPLGLAGVYEQYF,TGTGCCAGCAGCCCATTAGGACTAGCGGGAGTTTACGAGCAGTACTTC
many,TRBV20-1,TRBJ2-7,TRBD2,CSARDPVSGGVEQYF,TGCAGTGCTAGAGATCCGGTTAGCGGGGGGGTCGAGCAGTACTTC
many,TRBV6-1,TRBJ2-5,TRBD2,CASSETKAGVETQYF,TGTGCCAGCAGTGAGACCAAAGCGGGAGTTGAGACCCAGTACTTC
-,TRBV5-1,TRBJ2-7,-,CASSGGTGTWGNEQYF,TGCGCCAGCAGCGGGGGGACCGGGACTTGGGGTAACGAGCAGTACTTC
many,TRBV7-3,TRBJ2-2,TRBD2,CASSPWGLAGGPGTGELFF,TGTGCCAGCAGCCCCTGGGGGCTAGCGGGAGGGCCTGGCACCGGGGAGCTGTTTTTT
many,TRBV28,TRBJ2-1,-,CASSFMDGRYNEQFF,TGTGCCAGCAGTTTTATGGACGGTCGCTACAATGAGCAGTTCTTC
-,TRBV6-5,TRBJ2-3,TRBD2,CASSYHVAGSSTDTQYF,TGTGCCAGCAGCTACCACGTAGCGGGAAGTAGCACAGATACGCAGTATTTT
-,TRBV7-9,TRBJ2-7,-,CVSSPGLSYEQYF,TGTGTCAGCAGCCCCGGACTAAGCTACGAGCAGTACTTC
-,TRBV7-9,TRBJ2-7,-,CASSPNAHEQYF,TGTGCCAGCAGCCCAAATGCGCACGAGCAGTACTTC
many,TRBV28,TRBJ2-1,TRBD2,CASSRILAGVDEQFF,TGTGCCAGCAGTCGGATACTAGCGGGAGTCGATGAGCAGTTCTTC
-,TRBV5-4,TRBJ1-1,-,CASSYFTRPEAFF,TGTGCCAGCAGCTACTTCACCAGACCTGAAGCTTTCTTT